In this sample, the clone carrying this T cell receptor (beta chain) turned up a few times. Its antigen is as yet unknown. This sample is drawn from a study of identical twins. Whole-study results and caveats: Invariant T cells like MAIT and iNKT could partly confound the zero-insertion analyses. Sequences that were out-of-frame, alpha and twin-shared displayed an excess of low generation probability.

Each CDR3 protein is one row after TCRdb ran MiXCR on the 5' RACE reads. This sample has some 330,000 distinct CDR3 sequences, with approximately 8.7% found just once. Looked up from germline, CDR1 is LNHNV and CDR2 is YYDKDF (reference sequence). The CDR3 totals 15 residues. The V and J ends lost 1 base and 2 bases, in that order; junction bases with no gene match: 2. Sequenced input: naive T cells sorted from blood. The chain uses TRBV15 and TRBJ2-1, with TRBD2 matching 7 bases. The clonotype comes from a woman aged 45-60 years in good health. CDR3 nucleotide sequence: TGTGCCACCAGCAGAGTTCTAGCGGCCTACAATGAGCAGTTCTTC. This codes for CATSRVLAAYNEQFF.